The clone carrying this T cell receptor (beta chain) was seen more than once but under ten times. Its target is unknown. These data belong to a study of vaccination and CD4 T cells after COVID-19. In the study overall: The convalescents were made up of six males and four females, two of whom were Hispanic. Cultures designated as controls were supplied with a CEFX pool, an HIV-1 Nef pool, or no peptide.

The Oncomine TCR Beta short-read assay sequenced DNA from cultured CD4+ T cells. A single record per CDR3 protein comes from TCRdb applying MiXCR to the PCR reads. This table holds 12,000 to 15,000 distinct CDR3 sequences, 25% to 35% found once. Sample treatment: roughly 10-day PBMC culture with coronavirus spike peptide pools or control peptides (ViraFEST assay). Peptide pool stimulation in ViraFEST expanded antigen-specific T cells, whose TCRs were then sequenced. It was with 9 to 10 IU/ml IL-2 and roughly 10 ug/ml peptide pools that roughly 2 million PBMCs per well were cultured. Sequenced: cultured CD4+ T cells from blood. The receptor was derived from a human donor with COVID-19.

This CDR3 reads CASSRQGGSYEQYF. The CDR3 DNA sequence: TGTGCCAGCAGTCGACAGGGAGGCTCCTACGAGCAGTACTTC. V usage is TRBV6-1 and J usage is TRBJ2-7; possibly TRBD1 for D (7 bases). Trimming took 5 bases from V and 0 from J, leaving 11 bases between them. The germline gives CDR1 MNHNS, CDR2 SASEGT. The CDR3 totals 14 residues.